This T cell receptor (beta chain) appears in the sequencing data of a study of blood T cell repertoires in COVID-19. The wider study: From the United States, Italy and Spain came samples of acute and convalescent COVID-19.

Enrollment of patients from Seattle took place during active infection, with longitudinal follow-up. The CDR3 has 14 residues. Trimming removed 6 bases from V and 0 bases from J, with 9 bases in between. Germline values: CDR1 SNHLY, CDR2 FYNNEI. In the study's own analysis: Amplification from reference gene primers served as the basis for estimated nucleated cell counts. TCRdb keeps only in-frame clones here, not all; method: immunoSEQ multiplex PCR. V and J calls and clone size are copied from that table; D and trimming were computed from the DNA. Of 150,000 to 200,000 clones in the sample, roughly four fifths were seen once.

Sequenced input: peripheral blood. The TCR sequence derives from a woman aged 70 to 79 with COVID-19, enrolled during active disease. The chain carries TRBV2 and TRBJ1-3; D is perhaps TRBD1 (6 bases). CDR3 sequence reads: CASRGTNSGNTIYF. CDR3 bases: TGTGCCAGCAGGGGGACAAACTCTGGAAACACCATATATTTT.